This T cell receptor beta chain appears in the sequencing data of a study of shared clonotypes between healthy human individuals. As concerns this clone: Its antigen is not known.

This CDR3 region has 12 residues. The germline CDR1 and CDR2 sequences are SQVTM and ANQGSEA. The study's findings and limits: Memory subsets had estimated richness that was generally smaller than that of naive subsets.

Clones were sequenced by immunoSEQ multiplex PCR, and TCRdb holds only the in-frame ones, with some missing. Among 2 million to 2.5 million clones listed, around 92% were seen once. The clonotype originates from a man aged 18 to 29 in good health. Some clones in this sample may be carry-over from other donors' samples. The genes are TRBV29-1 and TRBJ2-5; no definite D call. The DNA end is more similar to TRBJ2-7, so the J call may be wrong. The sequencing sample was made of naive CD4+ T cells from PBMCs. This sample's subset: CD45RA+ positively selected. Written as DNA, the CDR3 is TGCAGCGTGCGAGCTGCCGGGTACGAGCAGTACTTC. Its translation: CSVRAAGYEQYF.